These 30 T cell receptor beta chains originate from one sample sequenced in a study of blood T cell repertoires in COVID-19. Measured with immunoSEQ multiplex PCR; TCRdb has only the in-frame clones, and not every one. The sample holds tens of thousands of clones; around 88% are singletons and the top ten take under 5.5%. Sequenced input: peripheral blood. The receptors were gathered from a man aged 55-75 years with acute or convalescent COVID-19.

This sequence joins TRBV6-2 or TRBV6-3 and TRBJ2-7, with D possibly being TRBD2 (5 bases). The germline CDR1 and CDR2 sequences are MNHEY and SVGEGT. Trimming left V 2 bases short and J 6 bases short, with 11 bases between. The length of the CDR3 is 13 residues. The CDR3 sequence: CASSYRGLSEQYF. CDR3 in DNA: TGTGCCAGCAGTTACAGAGGGCTCTCCGAGCAGTACTTC.

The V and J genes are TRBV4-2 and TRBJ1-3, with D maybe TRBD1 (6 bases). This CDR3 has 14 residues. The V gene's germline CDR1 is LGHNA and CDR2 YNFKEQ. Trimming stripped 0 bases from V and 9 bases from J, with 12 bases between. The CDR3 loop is CASSQEQGSGTIYF. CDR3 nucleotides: TGTGCCAGCAGCCAAGAACAGGGAAGCGGCACCATATATTTT.

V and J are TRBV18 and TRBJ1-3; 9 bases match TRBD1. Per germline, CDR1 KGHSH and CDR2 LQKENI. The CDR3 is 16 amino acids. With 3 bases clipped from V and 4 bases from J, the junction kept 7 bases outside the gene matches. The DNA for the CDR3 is TGTGCCAGCTCACCGAGCGGGACAGGGCCCGGAAACACCATATATTTT. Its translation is CASSPSGTGPGNTIYF.

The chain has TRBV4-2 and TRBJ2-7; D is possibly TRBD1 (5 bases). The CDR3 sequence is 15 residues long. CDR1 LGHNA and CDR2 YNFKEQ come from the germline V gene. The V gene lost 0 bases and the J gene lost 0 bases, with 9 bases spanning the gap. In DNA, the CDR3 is TGTGCCAGCAGCCAAGATGCAGGGAACTCCTACGAGCAGTACTTC. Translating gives CASSQDAGNSYEQYF.

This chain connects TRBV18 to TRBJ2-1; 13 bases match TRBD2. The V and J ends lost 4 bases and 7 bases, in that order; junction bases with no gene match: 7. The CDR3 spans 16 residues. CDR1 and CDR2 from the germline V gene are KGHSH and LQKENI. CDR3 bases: TGTGCCAGCTCACTTACTAGACTAGCGGGAGGAAATGAGCAGTTCTTC. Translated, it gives CASSLTRLAGGNEQFF.

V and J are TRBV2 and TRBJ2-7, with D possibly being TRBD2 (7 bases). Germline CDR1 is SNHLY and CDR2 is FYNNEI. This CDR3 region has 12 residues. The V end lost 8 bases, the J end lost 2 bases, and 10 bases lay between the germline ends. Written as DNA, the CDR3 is TGTGCCAGCGGGGGGGACACCTACGAGCAGTACTTC. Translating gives CASGGDTYEQYF.

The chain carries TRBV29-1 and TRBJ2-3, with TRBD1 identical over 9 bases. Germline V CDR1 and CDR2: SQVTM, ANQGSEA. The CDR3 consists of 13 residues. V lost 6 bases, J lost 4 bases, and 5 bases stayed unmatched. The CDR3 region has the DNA TGCAGCGTCAACAGGGGGCTCGCAGATACGCAGTATTTT. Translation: CSVNRGLADTQYF.

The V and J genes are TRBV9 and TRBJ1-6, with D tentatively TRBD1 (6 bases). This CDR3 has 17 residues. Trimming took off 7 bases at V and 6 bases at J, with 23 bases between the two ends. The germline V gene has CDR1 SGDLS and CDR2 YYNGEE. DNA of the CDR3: TGTGCCAGCTCGGGTTCAGGGGCCCCGGGATTTAATTCACCCCTCCACTTT. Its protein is CASSGSGAPGFNSPLHF.

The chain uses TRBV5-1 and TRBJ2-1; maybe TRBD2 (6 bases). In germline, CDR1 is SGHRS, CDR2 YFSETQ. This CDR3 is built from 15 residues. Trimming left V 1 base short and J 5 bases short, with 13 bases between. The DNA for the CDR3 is TGCGCCAGCAGCTTGTTCCATGGAGGGGACAATGAGCAGTTCTTC. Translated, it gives CASSLFHGGDNEQFF.

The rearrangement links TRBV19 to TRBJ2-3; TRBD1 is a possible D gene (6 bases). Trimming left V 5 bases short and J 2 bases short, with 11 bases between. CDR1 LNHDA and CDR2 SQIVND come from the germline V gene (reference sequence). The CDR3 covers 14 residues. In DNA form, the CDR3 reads TGTGCCAGTAGTTTTCCGGGACACACAGATACGCAGTATTTT. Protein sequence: CASSFPGHTDTQYF.

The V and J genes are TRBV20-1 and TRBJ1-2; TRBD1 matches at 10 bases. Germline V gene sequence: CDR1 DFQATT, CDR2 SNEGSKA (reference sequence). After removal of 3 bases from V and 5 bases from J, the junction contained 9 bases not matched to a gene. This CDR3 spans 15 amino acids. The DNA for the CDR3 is TGCAGTGCTAGTGGGAGGGACAGGGGTGGGTATGGCTACACCTTC. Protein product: CSASGRDRGGYGYTF.

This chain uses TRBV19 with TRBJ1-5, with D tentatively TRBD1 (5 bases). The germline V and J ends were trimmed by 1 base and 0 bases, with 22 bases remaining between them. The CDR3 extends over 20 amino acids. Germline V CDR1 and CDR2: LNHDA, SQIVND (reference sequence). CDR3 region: CASSIVGGTPKRPSNQPQHF. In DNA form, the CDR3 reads TGTGCCAGTAGTATAGTGGGAGGGACCCCTAAGAGGCCTAGCAATCAGCCCCAGCATTTT. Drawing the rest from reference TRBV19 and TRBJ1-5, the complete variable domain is DGGITQSPKYLFRKEGQNVTLSCEQNLNHDAMYWYRQDPGQGLRLIYYSQIVNDFQKGDIAEGYSVSREKKESFPLTVTSAQKNPTAFYLCASSIVGGTPKRPSNQPQHFGDGTRLSIL.

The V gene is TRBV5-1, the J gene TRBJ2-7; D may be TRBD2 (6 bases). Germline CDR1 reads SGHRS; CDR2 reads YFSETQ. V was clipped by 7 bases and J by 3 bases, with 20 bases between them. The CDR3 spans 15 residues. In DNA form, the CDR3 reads TGCGCCAGCCGTTACTTGGCGGGGCCGATCTACGAGCAGTACTTC. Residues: CASRYLAGPIYEQYF.

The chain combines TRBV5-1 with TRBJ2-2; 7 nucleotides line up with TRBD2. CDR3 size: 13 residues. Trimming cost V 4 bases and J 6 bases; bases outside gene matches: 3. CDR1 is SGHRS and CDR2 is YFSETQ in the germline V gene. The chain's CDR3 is CASSMGGAGELFF. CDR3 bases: TGCGCCAGCAGCATGGGGGGGGCCGGGGAGCTGTTTTTT.

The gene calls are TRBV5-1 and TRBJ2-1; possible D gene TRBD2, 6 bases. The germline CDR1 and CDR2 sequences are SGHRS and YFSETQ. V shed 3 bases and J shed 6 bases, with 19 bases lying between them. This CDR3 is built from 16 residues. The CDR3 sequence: CASSSSGTSSANEQFF. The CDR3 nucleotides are TGCGCCAGCAGCTCTTCCGGGACTTCGTCGGCCAATGAGCAGTTCTTC.

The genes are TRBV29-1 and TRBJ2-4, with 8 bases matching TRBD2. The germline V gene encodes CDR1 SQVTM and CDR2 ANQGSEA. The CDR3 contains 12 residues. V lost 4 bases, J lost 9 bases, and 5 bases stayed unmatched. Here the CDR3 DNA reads TGCAGCGTTGCGGGAGGGACTGGCATTCAGTACTTC. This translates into CSVAGGTGIQYF.

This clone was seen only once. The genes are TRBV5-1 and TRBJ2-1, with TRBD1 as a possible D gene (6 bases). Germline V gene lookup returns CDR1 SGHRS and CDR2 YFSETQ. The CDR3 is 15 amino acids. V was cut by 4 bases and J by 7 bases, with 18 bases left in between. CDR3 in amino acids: CASSPGQSNLNEQFF. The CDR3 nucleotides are TGCGCCAGCAGCCCCGGACAGTCAAACCTGAATGAGCAGTTCTTC.

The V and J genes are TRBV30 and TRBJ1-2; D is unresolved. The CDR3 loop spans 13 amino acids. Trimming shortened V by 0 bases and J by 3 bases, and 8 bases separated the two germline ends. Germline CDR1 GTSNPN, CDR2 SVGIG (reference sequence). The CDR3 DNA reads TGTGCCTGGAGTGTACCAGATTACTATGGCTACACCTTC. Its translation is CAWSVPDYYGYTF. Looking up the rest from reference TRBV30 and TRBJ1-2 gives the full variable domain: SQTIHQWPATLVQPVGSPLSLECTVEGTSNPNLYWYRQAAGRGLQLLFYSVGIGQISSEVPQNLSASRPQDRQFILSSKKLLLSDSGFYLCAWSVPDYYGYTFGSGTRLTVV.

This CDR3 reads CASSVAETPAGELFF. The CDR3 nucleotides are TGTGCCAGCAGTGTCGCGGAGACTCCCGCCGGGGAGCTGTTTTTT. The V gene is TRBV2, the J gene TRBJ2-2; D is uncertain. V lost 4 bases, J lost 6 bases, and 15 bases lay in between. The germline CDR1 and CDR2 sequences are SNHLY and FYNNEI. The CDR3 spans 15 residues.

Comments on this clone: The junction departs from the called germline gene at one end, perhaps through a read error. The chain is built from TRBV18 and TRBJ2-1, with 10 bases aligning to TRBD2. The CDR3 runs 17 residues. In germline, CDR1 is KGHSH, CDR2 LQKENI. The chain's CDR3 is CASSPLGPGTSVNEQFF. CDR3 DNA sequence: TGTGCCAGCTCCCCACTCGGACCCGGGACTAGCGTTAATGAGCAGTTCTTC.

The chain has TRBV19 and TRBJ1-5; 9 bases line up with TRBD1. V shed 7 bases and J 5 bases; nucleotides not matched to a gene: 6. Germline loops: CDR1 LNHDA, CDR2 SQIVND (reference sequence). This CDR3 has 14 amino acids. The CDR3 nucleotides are TGTGCCAGTAACAAACAGGGGGCGCATCAGCCCCAGCATTTT. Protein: CASNKQGAHQPQHF.

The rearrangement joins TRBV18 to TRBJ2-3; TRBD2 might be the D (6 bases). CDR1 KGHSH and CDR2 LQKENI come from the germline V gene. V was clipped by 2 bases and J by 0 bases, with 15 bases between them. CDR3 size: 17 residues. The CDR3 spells CASSPEASVSSTDTQYF. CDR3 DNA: TGTGCCAGCTCACCAGAGGCTAGCGTCTCTAGCACAGATACGCAGTATTTT.

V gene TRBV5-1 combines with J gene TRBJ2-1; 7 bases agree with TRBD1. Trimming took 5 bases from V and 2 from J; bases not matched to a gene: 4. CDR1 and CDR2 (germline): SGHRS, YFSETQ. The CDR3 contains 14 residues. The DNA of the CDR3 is TGCGCCAGCAGTGTGGGACAGACCTACAATGAGCAGTTCTTC. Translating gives CASSVGQTYNEQFF.

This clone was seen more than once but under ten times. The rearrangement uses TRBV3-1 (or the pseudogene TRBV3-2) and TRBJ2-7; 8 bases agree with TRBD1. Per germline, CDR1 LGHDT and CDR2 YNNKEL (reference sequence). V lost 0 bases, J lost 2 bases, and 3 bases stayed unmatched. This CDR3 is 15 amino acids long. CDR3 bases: TGTGCCAGCAGCCAAGATCCGGACAGGGCCTACGAGCAGTACTTC. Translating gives CASSQDPDRAYEQYF.

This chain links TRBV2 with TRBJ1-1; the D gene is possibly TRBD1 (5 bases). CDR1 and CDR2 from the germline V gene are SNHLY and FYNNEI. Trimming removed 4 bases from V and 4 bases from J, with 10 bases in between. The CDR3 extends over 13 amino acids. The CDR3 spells CASSGGVGTEAFF. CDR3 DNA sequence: TGTGCCAGCAGTGGGGGGGTCGGCACTGAAGCTTTCTTT.

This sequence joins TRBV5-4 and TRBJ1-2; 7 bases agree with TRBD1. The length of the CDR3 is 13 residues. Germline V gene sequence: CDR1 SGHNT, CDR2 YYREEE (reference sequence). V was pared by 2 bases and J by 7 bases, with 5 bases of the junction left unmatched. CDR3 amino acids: CASSFPTGVGYTF. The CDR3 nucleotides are TGTGCCAGCAGCTTCCCAACAGGGGTTGGCTACACCTTC.

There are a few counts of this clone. The DNA of the CDR3 is TGTGCCAGCAGCTTCGGGACTAGCGACAATGAGCAGTTCTTC. It is translated as CASSFGTSDNEQFF. This chain connects TRBV7-9 to TRBJ2-1, with 10 bases matching TRBD2. This CDR3 contains 14 residues. V was pared by 3 bases and J by 5 bases, with 1 base of the junction left unmatched. Germline CDR1 is SEHNR and CDR2 is FQNEAQ (reference sequence).

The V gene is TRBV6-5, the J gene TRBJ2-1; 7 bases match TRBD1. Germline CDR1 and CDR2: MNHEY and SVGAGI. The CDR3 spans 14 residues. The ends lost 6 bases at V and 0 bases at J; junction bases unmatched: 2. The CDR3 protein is CASSRDSSYNEQFF. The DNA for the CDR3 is TGTGCCAGCAGCCGGGACAGCTCCTACAATGAGCAGTTCTTC.

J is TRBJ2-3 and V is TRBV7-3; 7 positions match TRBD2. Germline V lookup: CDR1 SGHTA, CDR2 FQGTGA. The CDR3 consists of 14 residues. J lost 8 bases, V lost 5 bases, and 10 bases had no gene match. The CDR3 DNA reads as TGTGCCAGCAGCCCGGTCGCGGGAGCCGCTACGCAGTATTTT. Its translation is CASSPVAGAATQYF.

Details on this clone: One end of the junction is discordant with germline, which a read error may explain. CDR3 loop: CVSSSLGSTDTQYF. The CDR3 DNA reads as TGTGTCAGCAGCTCCCTTGGGAGTACAGATACGCAGTATTTT. The genes are TRBV7-9 and TRBJ2-3; D is perhaps TRBD2 (5 bases). The CDR3 runs 14 residues. CDR1 is SEHNR and CDR2 is FQNEAQ in the germline V gene (reference sequence).